Sequencing of this TCR beta chain was carried out in a study of T cell responses to AZD1222 COVID-19 vaccine. Findings of the study overall: Repertoire sampling was restricted to post-peak T cell response timepoints.

TCRdb keeps only in-frame clones here, not all; method: immunoSEQ multiplex PCR. Found here are about 150,000 clones, about 87% of them singletons; the top ten hold 3.1%. Of note for this clone: Its antigen is unknown.

The V and J ends lost 0 bases and 7 bases, in that order; junction bases with no gene match: 6. The CDR3 extends over 16 amino acids. Germline V gene data show CDR1 as SGHTA and CDR2 as FQGNSA. Source: peripheral blood, taken on day 0 of AZD1222 vaccination. This TCR was sampled from an adult in good health. This chain connects TRBV7-2 to TRBJ2-1, with TRBD2 matching over 10 bases. The CDR3 protein is CASSLARTSGANEQFF. CDR3 nucleotides: TGTGCCAGCAGCTTAGCGCGCACTAGCGGGGCTAATGAGCAGTTCTTC.